What follows are 23 T cell receptor beta chains derived from one specimen sequenced in a study of T cells in Graves' hyperthyroidism and ophthalmopathy. It was RNA transcripts that yielded the amplified TCR beta CDR3 regions. HTBI primers were used for first-round RT-PCR of the TCR CDR3. From the multiplex PCR reads, TCRdb called clonotypes with MiXCR, one entry per CDR3 protein. This table has roughly 700,000 distinct CDR3 sequences, 30% to 40% appearing once. The sample comprised blood. Receptors originate from a woman aged 40 to 50 with Graves' hyperthyroidism.

The J gene is TRBJ1-1, the V gene TRBV19; tentative D call: TRBD1 (5 bases). With 1 base removed from V and 10 bases from J, the gap between germline ends came to 10 bases. CDR3 length equals 12 residues. Germline V gene data show CDR1 as LNHDA and CDR2 as SQIVND (reference sequence). The CDR3 DNA reads TGTGCCAGTAGTATAGTTTGGGGGAGAGCTTTCTTT. Translating it yields CASSIVWGRAFF.

The J gene is TRBJ1-5, the V gene TRBV10-3; a possible D gene is TRBD1 (5 bases). Germline CDR1 ENHRY, CDR2 SYGVKD. Trimming took 0 bases from V and 11 from J, leaving 20 bases between them. This CDR3 comprises 16 residues. The CDR3 is CAISESRGVQGETQHF. CDR3 sequence (DNA): TGTGCCATCAGTGAGTCGCGAGGGGTACAAGGGGAGACCCAGCATTTT.

This chain joins TRBV6-6 and TRBJ2-5; 8 nucleotides align to TRBD2. Germline lookup yields CDR1 MNHNY and CDR2 SVGAGI (reference sequence). The CDR3 is 15 residues long. The V segment lost 6 bases and the J segment 3 bases; nucleotides outside the gene matches: 9. CDR3 nucleotides: TGTGCCAGCAGCCCACATGGGACTAGAGAAGAGACCCAGTACTTC. Its protein is CASSPHGTREETQYF.

In this sample, this clonotype turned up a few times. The chain joins TRBV24-1 to TRBJ2-7; 8 positions match TRBD1. The germline gives CDR1 KGHDR, CDR2 SFDVKD. With V trimmed by 3 bases and J by 4 bases, 4 bases remained unmatched. CDR3 length equals 14 residues. DNA for the CDR3: TGTGCCACCAGTGATCGGACAGGGAGGTACGAGCAGTACTTC. This sequence encodes CATSDRTGRYEQYF.

J is TRBJ1-1 and V is TRBV4-3; tentative D call: TRBD1 (6 bases). The CDR3 is 13 residues long. Germline V gene data show CDR1 as LGHNA and CDR2 as YSLEER. With 1 base removed from V and 8 bases from J, the gap between germline ends came to 11 bases. CDR3 sequence reads: CASSQVQGWEAFF. In DNA form, the CDR3 reads TGCGCCAGCAGCCAAGTTCAGGGGTGGGAAGCTTTCTTT.

On this clonotype: The conserved phenylalanine or tryptophan is not found at the CDR3 terminus, so this likely reflects a read error. The chain uses TRBV24-1 and TRBJ1-2, with TRBD1 identical over 7 bases. CDR1 is KGHDR and CDR2 is SFDVKD in the germline V gene. V lost 2 bases, J lost 7 bases, and 6 bases stayed unmatched. The CDR3 has 14 residues. CDR3 in DNA: TGTGCCACCAGTGATTGGGACAGATTGAGTGGCTACACCCTC. Translating it yields CATSDWDRLSGYTL.

The chain links TRBV4-3 to TRBJ1-2; D is unclear. V gave up 0 bases and J gave up 1 base, with 9 bases separating them. The CDR3 totals 15 residues. Germline lookup yields CDR1 LGHNA and CDR2 YSLEER. The CDR3 region has the DNA TGCGCCAGCAGCCAAGACGCGGCGATTAACTATGGCTACACCTTC. It yields the protein CASSQDAAINYGYTF.

The rearrangement joins TRBV7-2 to TRBJ2-7; tentative D call: TRBD2 (5 bases). The CDR3 is 17 amino acids. Germline loops: CDR1 SGHTA, CDR2 FQGNSA. Trimming removed 4 bases from V and 3 bases from J, with 22 bases in between. The CDR3 loop reads CASSSRSFSLRDYEQYF. CDR3 nucleotide sequence: TGTGCCAGCAGCTCAAGGTCGTTTAGCCTTCGGGACTACGAGCAGTACTTC.

In regard to this clonotype: The final CDR3 position lacks the conserved phenylalanine or tryptophan, pointing to a likely read error. The DNA is omitted, as the CDR3 cannot be located on it reliably, and the CDR3 follows TCRdb's listing. This chain uses TRBV29-1 with TRBJ1-1. From its first to its last residue, the CDR3 has 13 amino acids. Germline loops: CDR1 SQVTM, CDR2 ANQGSEA. The CDR3 protein is CSALTTDAYEAFL.

The chain recombines TRBV13 with TRBJ1-4; TRBD1 matches at 7 bases. Germline V lookup: CDR1 PRHDT, CDR2 FYEKMQ (reference sequence). V lost 11 bases and J lost 6; bases outside the gene matches: 9. This CDR3 comprises 13 residues. CDR3 DNA: TGTGCCTCCCATTCAGGGGGAGATGAAAAACTGTTTTTT. Amino acid sequence: CASHSGGDEKLFF.

There are a few counts of this clonotype. The V call is TRBV6-5, the J call TRBJ2-7; D is possibly TRBD1 (6 bases). V lost 5 bases to trimming and J lost 3 bases, with 20 bases between them. The CDR3 sequence is 16 residues long. Germline CDR1 MNHEY, CDR2 SVGAGI. The CDR3, as DNA: TGTGCCAGCAGTACTATTCCGGGACACGGCGTCTACGAGCAGTACTTC. Translating it yields CASSTIPGHGVYEQYF.

This clonotype was detected many times. The chain carries TRBV12-3 or TRBV12-4 and TRBJ1-1; the D is unclear. The V end was cut by 6 bases, the J end by 1 base, with 12 bases between. The CDR3 consists of 14 residues. CDR3: CASRPVSGNTEAFF. In nucleotides, the CDR3 is TGTGCCAGCAGACCGGTGAGCGGGAACACTGAAGCTTTCTTT.

This clonotype showed up many times. CDR3 residues: CSAPVGGSGANVLTF. In nucleotides, the CDR3 is TGCAGTGCCCCAGTGGGGGGCTCTGGGGCCAACGTCCTGACTTTC. The V gene is TRBV20-1, the J gene TRBJ2-6; weak D call: TRBD2 (6 bases). The ends were cut back, 6 bases at V and 0 bases at J, with 12 bases in the middle. There are 15 residues in the CDR3. The V gene's germline CDR1 is DFQATT and CDR2 SNEGSKA (reference sequence).

The genes are TRBV4-3 and TRBJ1-5, with unresolved D. Germline V CDR1 and CDR2: LGHNA, YSLEER. V was pared by 1 base and J by 4 bases, with 5 bases between. There are 13 residues in the CDR3. This CDR3 is CASSQGMNQPQHF. CDR3 nucleotides: TGCGCCAGCAGCCAAGGGATGAATCAGCCCCAGCATTTT.

There are a few counts of this clonotype. The V and J genes are TRBV20-1 and TRBJ1-3, with no clear D. Deletions cut 6 bases from V and 0 bases from J, with 6 bases between. The germline V gene encodes CDR1 DFQATT and CDR2 SNEGSKA (reference sequence). This CDR3 region has 12 residues. The CDR3 sequence is CSAKSSGNTIYF. The CDR3 nucleotides are TGCAGTGCCAAAAGCTCTGGAAACACCATATATTTT.

The V call is TRBV2, the J call TRBJ1-5; D is unresolved. Germline V gives CDR1 SNHLY, CDR2 FYNNEI. Trimming pared 5 bases from V and 8 bases from J, leaving 16 bases between. The CDR3 has 14 amino acids. The CDR3 DNA is TGTGCCAGCAGTCCGAACCCAGGAACTGAGCCCCAGCATTTT. Translation gives CASSPNPGTEPQHF.

The chain recombines TRBV20-1 with TRBJ1-2, with 9 positions matching TRBD1. The CDR3 has 14 residues. Per germline, CDR1 DFQATT and CDR2 SNEGSKA (reference sequence). The CDR3 nucleotides are TGCAGCGCTTGGACAGGGGCGAGAATGGGAGGCTACACCTTC. Its protein is CSAWTGARMGGYTF.

The chain is built from TRBV20-1 and TRBJ2-7; weak D call: TRBD2 (6 bases). This CDR3 has 13 amino acids. The V end lost 4 bases, the J end lost 9 bases, and 19 bases lay between the germline ends. Looked up from germline, CDR1 is DFQATT and CDR2 is SNEGSKA (reference sequence). The CDR3 protein is CSATRDSLPGQYF. In DNA form, the CDR3 reads TGCAGTGCTACCCGGGACTCCCTACCCGGGCAGTACTTC.

This clonotype occurred many times. This rearrangement joins TRBV7-9 to TRBJ1-2; D unclear. The CDR3 has 11 residues. V lost 2 bases and J 8 bases, leaving 6 bases between the germline ends. Germline assignment: CDR1 SEHNR and CDR2 FQNEAQ (reference sequence). CDR3: CASSLTQGYTF. DNA of the CDR3: TGTGCCAGCAGCTTAACCCAGGGCTACACCTTC.

The V call is TRBV10-3, the J call TRBJ1-1; 9 nucleotides match TRBD1. CDR1 ENHRY and CDR2 SYGVKD come from the germline V gene. Germline trimming cut 3 bases from V and 13 bases from J; bases unmatched to any gene: 3. This CDR3 is built from 11 residues. CDR3 in amino acids: CAISDGTGNFF. The CDR3 nucleotides are TGTGCCATCAGTGACGGGACAGGGAATTTCTTT.

J is TRBJ2-1 and V is TRBV6-2 or TRBV6-3, with 9 bases matching TRBD1. Germline CDR1 MNHEY, CDR2 SVGEGT. CDR3 length: 15 amino acids. The junction had 11 bases not matched to a gene; V was cut back by 6 bases and J by 8 bases. DNA for the CDR3: TGTGCCAGCAGCGCCCCGGGACAGGGCAAAGATGAGCAGTTCTTC. As protein: CASSAPGQGKDEQFF.

This rearrangement joins TRBV2 to TRBJ1-1; TRBD1 might be the D (5 bases). Trimming cost V 2 bases and J 2 bases, with 18 bases left between them. The CDR3 has 17 residues. Germline V CDR1 and CDR2: SNHLY, FYNNEI. The CDR3 is CASSELLGKGVNTEAFF. For the CDR3, the DNA is TGTGCCAGCAGTGAATTATTGGGGAAAGGGGTTAACACTGAAGCTTTCTTT.

This clonotype has more than one count but fewer than ten. The chain is built from TRBV28 and TRBJ1-1; D remains ambiguous. The length of the CDR3 is 12 residues. The V and J ends lost 9 bases and 0 bases respectively, with 8 bases between them. Per the germline V gene, CDR1 is MDHEN and CDR2 is SYDVKM. The CDR3 region is CASLSLNTEAFF. The CDR3 nucleotides are TGTGCCAGTCTCTCCTTGAACACTGAAGCTTTCTTT.